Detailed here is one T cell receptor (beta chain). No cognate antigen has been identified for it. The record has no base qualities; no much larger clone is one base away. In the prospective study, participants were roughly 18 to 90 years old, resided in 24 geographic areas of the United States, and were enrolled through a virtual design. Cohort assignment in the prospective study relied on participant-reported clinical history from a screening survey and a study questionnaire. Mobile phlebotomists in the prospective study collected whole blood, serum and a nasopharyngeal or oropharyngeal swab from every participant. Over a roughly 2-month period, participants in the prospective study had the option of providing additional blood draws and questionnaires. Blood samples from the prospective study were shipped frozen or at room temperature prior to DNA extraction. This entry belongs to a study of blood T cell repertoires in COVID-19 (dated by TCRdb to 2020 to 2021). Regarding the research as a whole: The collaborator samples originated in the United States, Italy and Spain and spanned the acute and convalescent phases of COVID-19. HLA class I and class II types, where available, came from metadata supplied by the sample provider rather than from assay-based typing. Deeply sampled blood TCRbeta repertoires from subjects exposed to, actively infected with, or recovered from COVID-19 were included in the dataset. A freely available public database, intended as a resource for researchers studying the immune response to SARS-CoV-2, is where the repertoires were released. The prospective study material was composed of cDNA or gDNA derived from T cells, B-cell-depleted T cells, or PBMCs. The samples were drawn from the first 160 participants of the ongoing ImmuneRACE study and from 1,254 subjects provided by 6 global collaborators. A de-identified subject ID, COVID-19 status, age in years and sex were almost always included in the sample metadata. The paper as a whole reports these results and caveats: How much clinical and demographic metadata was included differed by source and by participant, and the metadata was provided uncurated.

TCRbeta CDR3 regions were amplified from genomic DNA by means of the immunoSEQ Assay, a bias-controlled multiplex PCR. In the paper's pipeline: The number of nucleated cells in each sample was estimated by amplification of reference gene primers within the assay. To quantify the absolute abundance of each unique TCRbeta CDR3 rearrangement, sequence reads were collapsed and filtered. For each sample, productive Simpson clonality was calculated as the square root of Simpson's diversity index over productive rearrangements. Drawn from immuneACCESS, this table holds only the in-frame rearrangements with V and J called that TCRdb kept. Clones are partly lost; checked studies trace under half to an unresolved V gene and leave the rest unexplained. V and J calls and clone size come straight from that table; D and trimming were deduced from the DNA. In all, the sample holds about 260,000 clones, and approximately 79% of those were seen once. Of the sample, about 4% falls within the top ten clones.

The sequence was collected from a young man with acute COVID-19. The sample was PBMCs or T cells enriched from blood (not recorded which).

The bases are TGTGCCAGCAGCGTAGATTTCTCTGAAGCTTTCTTT. This codes for CASSVDFSEAFF. The rearranged segments are TRBV9 and TRBJ1-1, with the D gene not clear enough to name. The CDR3 goes from the cysteine to the phenylalanine over 12 residues. Kept here is only the CDR3 DNA, which spans 36 bases and is read in frame from base 1. CDR1 and CDR2, looked up from the germline V gene, are SGDLS and YYNGEE. Between the V and J ends, shortened by 0 bases and 6 bases respectively, the junction contains 6 bases.